The clone carrying this T cell receptor beta chain has just a few counts. The antigen remains undetermined. TCRdb fed the RT-PCR reads into MiXCR, producing one record per CDR3 protein. Of a few hundred thousand distinct CDR3 sequences listed, around 7.9% were seen once; the top ten hold around 13%. The data originate from a study of response to subunit inactivated influenza vaccine. Overall study findings and caveats: That few new T cells are recruited by each seasonal influenza vaccination was the authors' suggestion.

This CDR3 is 17 amino acids long. Germline V gives CDR1 MDHEN, CDR2 SYDVKM. V lost 8 bases to trimming and J lost 6 bases; unmatched junction nucleotides: 13. The source of this sequence is a man between 50 and 69 years old who received an inactivated influenza vaccine. Specimen: PBMCs from blood, collected 23 to 25 months after vaccination. The rearrangement joins TRBV28 to TRBJ2-3, with TRBD2 matching over 14 bases. In nucleotides, the CDR3 is TGTGCCAGCCGCGGGACGGGACTAGCGGGAGTTGGGGATACGCAGTATTTT. Its protein is CASRGTGLAGVGDTQYF.